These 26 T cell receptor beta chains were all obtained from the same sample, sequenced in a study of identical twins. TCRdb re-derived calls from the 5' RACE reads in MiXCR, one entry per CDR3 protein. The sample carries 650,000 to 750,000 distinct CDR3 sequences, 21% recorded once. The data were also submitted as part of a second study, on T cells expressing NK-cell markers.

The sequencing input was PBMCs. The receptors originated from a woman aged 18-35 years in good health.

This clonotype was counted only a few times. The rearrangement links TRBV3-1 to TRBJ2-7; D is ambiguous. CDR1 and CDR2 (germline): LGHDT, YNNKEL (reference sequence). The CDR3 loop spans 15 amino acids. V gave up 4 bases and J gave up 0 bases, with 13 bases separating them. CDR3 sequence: CASSPSFTSSYEQYF. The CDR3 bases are TGTGCCAGCAGCCCAAGCTTTACCAGCTCCTACGAGCAGTACTTC.

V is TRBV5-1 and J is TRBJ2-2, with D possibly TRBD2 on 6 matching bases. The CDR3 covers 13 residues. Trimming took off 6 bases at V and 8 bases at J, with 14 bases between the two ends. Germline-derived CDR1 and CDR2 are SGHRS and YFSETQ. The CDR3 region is CASNDGGVGELFF. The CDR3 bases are TGCGCCAGCAACGACGGGGGAGTAGGGGAGCTGTTTTTT.

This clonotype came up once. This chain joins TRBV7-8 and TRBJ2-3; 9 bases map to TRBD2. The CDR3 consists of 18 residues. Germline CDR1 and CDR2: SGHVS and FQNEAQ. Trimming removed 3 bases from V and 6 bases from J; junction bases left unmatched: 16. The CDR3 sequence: CASSLDPPREGRRDTQYF. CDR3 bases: TGTGCCAGCAGCTTGGACCCGCCGCGGGAGGGCCGGAGGGATACGCAGTATTTT.

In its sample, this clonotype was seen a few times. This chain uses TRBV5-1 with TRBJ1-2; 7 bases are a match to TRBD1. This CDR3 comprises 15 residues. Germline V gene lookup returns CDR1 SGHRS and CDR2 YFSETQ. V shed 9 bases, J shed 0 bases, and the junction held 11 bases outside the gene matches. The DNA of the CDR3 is TGCGCCACCCGGGACAGACCCAAATCTAACTATGGCTACACCTTC. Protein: CATRDRPKSNYGYTF.

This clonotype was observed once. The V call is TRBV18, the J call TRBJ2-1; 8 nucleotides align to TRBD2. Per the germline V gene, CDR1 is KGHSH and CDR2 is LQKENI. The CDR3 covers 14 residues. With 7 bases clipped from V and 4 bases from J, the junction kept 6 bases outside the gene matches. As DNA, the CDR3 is TGTGCCAGCTACCACAGCGGGGGTTACAATGAGCAGTTCTTC. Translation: CASYHSGGYNEQFF.

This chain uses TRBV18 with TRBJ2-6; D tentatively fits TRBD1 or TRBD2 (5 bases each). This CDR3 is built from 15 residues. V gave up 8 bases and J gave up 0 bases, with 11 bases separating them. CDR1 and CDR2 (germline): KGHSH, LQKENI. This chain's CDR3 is CASLQGVSGANVLTF. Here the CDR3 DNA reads TGTGCCAGCCTCCAGGGAGTCTCTGGGGCCAACGTCCTGACTTTC.

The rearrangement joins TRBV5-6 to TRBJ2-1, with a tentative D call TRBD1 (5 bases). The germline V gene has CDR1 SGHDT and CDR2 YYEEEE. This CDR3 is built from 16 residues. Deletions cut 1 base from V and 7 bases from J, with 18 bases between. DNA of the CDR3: TGTGCCAGCAGCTTGTTACAGCAGGGTTTCAGTAATGAGCAGTTCTTC. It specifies CASSLLQQGFSNEQFF.

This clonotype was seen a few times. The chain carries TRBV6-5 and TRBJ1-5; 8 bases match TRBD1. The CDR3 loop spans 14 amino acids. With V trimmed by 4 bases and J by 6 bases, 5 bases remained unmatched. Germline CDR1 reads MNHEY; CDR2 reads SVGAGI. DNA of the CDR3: TGTGCCAGCAGTTTGGACAGGGCGGCTCAGCCCCAGCATTTT. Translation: CASSLDRAAQPQHF.

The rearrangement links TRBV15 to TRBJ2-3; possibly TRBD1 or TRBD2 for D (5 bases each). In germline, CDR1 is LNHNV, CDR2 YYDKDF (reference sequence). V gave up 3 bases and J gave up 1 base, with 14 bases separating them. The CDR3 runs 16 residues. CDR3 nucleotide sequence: TGTGCCACCAGCAGGGCAGCGGACACCGGCACAGATACGCAGTATTTT. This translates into CATSRAADTGTDTQYF.

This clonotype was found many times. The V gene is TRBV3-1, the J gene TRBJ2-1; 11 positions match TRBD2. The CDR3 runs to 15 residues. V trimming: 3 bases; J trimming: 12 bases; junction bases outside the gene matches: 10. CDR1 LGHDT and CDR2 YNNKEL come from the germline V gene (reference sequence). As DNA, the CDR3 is TGTGCCAGCAGCCATAGCGGGAGGGATCGGATAGGGCAGTTCTTC. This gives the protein CASSHSGRDRIGQFF.

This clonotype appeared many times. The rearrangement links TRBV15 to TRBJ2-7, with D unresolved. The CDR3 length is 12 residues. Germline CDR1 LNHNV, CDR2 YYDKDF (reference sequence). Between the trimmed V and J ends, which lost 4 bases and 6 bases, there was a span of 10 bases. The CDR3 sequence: CATSIDFREQYF. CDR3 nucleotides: TGTGCCACCAGCATAGATTTTCGCGAGCAGTACTTC. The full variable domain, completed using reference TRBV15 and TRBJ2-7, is DAMVIQNPRYQVTQFGKPVTLSCSQTLNHNVMYWYQQKSSQAPKLLFHYYDKDFNNEADTPDNFQSRRPNTSFCFLDIRSPGLGDTAMYLCATSIDFREQYFGPGTRLTVT.

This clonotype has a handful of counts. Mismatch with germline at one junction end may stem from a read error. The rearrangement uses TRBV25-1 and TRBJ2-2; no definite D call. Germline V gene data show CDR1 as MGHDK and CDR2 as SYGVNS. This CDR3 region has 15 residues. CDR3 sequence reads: CACSELTSNTGELFF. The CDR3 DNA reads TGTGCCTGCAGTGAACTAACATCGAACACCGGGGAGCTGTTTTTT.

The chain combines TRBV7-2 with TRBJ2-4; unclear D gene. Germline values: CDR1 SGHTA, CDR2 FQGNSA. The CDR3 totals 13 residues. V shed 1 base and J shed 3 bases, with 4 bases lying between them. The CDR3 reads CASSLDGKNIQYF. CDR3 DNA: TGTGCCAGCAGCTTAGACGGCAAAAACATTCAGTACTTC. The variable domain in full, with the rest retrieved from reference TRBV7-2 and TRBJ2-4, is GAGVSQSPSNKVTEKGKDVELRCDPISGHTALYWYRQSLGQGLEFLIYFQGNSAPDKSGLPSDRFSAERTGGSVSTLTIQRTQQEDSAVYLCASSLDGKNIQYFGAGTRLSVL.

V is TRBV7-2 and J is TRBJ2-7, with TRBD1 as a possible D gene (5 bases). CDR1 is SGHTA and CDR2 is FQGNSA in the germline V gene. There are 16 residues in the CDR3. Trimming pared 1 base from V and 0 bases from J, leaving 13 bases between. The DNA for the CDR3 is TGTGCCAGCAGCTTAGGGGGCAGCCCTAACTCCTACGAGCAGTACTTC. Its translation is CASSLGGSPNSYEQYF.

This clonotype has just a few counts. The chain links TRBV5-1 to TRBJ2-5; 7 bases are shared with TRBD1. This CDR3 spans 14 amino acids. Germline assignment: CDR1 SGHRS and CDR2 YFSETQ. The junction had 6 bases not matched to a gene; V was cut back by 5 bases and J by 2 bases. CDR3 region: CASSVQGRQETQYF. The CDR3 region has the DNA TGCGCCAGCAGTGTACAGGGGAGACAAGAGACCCAGTACTTC.

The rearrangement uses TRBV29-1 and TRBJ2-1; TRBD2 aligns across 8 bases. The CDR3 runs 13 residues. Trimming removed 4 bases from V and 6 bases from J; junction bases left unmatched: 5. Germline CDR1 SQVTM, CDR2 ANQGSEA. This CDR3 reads CSVAGGVSNEQFF. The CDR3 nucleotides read TGCAGCGTTGCGGGGGGGGTTTCCAATGAGCAGTTCTTC.

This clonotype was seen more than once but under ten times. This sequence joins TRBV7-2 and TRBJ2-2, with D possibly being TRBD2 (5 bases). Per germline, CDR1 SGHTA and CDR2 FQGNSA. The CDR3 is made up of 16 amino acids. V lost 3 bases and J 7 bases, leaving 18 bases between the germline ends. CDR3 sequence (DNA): TGTGCCAGCAGCTTTGTCGGGGTGTCGGGTTTCGGGGAGCTGTTTTTT. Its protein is CASSFVGVSGFGELFF.

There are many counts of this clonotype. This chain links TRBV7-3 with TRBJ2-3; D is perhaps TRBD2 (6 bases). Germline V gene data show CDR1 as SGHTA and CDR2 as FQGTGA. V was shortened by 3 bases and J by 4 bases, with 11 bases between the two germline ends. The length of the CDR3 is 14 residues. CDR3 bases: TGTGCCAGCAGCTTGACTAGTCGGTCAGATACGCAGTATTTT. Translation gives CASSLTSRSDTQYF.

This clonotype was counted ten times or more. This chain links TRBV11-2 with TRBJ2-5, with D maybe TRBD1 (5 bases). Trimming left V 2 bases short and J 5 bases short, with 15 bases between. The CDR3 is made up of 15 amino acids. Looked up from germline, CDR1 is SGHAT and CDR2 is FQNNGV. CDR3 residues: CASSLIIRAPETQYF. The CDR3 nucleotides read TGTGCCAGCAGCTTAATTATCAGGGCACCGGAGACCCAGTACTTC.

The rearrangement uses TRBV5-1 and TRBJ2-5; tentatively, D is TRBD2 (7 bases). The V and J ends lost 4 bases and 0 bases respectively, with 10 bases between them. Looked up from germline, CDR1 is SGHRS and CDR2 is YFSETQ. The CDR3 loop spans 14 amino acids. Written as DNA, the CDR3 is TGCGCCAGCAGCGGGAGGGGGAACCAAGAGACCCAGTACTTC. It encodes CASSGRGNQETQYF.

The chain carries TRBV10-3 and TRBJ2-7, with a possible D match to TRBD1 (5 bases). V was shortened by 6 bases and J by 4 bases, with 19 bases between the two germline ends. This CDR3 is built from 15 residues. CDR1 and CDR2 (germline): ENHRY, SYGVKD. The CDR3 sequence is CAISLGQPLRYEQYF. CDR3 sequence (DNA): TGTGCCATCAGCCTCGGACAACCCCTACGTTACGAGCAGTACTTC.

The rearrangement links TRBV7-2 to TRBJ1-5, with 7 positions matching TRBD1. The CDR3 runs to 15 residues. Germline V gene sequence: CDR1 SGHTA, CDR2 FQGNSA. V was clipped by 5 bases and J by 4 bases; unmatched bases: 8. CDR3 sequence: CASSPWDRQNQPQHF. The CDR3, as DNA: TGTGCCAGCAGCCCCTGGGACAGACAAAATCAGCCCCAGCATTTT. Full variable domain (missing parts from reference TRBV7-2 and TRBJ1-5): GAGVSQSPSNKVTEKGKDVELRCDPISGHTALYWYRQSLGQGLEFLIYFQGNSAPDKSGLPSDRFSAERTGGSVSTLTIQRTQQEDSAVYLCASSPWDRQNQPQHFGDGTRLSIL.

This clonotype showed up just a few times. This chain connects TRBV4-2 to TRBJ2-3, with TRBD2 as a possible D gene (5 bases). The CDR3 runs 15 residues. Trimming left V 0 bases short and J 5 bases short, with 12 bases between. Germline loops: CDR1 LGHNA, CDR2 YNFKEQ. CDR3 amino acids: CASSQEWTGVDTQYF. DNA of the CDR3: TGTGCCAGCAGCCAAGAATGGACCGGGGTAGATACGCAGTATTTT.

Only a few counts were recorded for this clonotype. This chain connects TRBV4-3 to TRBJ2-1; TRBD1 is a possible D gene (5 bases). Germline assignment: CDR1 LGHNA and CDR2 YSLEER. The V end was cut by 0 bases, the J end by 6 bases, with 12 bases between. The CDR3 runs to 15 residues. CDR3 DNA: TGCGCCAGCAGCCAAGAAGGGGATATGAGCAATGAGCAGTTCTTC. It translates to CASSQEGDMSNEQFF.

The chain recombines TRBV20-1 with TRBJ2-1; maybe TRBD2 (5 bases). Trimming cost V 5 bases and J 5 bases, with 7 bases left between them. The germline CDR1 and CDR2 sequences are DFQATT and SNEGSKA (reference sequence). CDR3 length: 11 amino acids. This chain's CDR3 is CSARLHNEQFF. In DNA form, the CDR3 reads TGCAGTGCTCGACTACACAATGAGCAGTTCTTC.

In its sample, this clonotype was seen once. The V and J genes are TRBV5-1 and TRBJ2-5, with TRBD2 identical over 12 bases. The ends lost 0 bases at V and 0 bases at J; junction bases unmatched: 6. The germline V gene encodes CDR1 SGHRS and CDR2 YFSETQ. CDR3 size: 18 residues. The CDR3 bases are TGCGCCAGCAGCTTGGGAGGTACTAGCGGGGGGTACCAAGAGACCCAGTACTTC. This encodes CASSLGGTSGGYQETQYF.